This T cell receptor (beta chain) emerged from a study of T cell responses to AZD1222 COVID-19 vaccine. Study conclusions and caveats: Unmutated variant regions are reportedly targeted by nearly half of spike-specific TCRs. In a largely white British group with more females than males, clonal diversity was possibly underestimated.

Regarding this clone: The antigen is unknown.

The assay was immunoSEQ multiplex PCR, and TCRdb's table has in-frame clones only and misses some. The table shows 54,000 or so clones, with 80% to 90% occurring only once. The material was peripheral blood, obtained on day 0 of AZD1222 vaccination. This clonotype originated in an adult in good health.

Written as DNA, the CDR3 is TGTGCCAGCTCACCAGGAGGGAGGGCCCAAGATACGCAGTATTTT. Protein: CASSPGGRAQDTQYF. This sequence joins TRBV18 and TRBJ2-3; 7 nucleotides align to TRBD2. J was trimmed by 5 bases and V by 2 bases; bases with no gene match: 7. The CDR3 extends over 15 amino acids. CDR1 and CDR2 from the germline V gene are KGHSH and LQKENI.